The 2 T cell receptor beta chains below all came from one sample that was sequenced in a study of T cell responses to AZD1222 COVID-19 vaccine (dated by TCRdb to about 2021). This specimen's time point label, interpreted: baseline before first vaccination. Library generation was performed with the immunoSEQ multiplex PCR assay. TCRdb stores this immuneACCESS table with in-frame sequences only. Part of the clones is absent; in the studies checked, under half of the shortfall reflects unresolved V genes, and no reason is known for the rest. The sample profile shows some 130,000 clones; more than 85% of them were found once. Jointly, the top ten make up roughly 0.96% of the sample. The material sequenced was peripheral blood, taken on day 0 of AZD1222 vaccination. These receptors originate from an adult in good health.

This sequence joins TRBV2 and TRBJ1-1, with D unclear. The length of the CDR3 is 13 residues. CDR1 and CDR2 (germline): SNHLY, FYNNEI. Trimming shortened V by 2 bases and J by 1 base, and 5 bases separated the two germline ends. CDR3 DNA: TGTGCCAGCAGTGAAAACAGGAACACTGAAGCTTTCTTT. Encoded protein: CASSENRNTEAFF.

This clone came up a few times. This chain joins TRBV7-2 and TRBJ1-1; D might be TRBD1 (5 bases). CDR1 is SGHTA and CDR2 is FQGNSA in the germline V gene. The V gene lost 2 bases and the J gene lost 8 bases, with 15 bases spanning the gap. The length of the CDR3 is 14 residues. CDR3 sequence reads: CASSLSGRVAEAFF. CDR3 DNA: TGTGCCAGCAGCTTAAGCGGCAGGGTAGCCGAAGCTTTCTTT.